A selection of T cell receptor beta chains follows, all from one sample in a study of long-term antiretroviral therapy in people with HIV. The table came from immunoSEQ multiplex PCR; TCRdb's copy has only in-frame clones and leaves some out. The table includes roughly 23,000 clones, 80% to 85% detected once. The sequencing used unsorted PBMCs, collected 1.9 years after starting antiretroviral therapy. The receptor source for this set is a woman between 45 and 65 years old with HIV. Each CDR3 is given with its conserved first and last residue. A D gene is named only where the DNA matches it firmly. Clone size is not always given. Where it is, it says once, few, many or a class for expanded clones.

>.|TRBD1|TRBV13|TRBJ2-7
TGTGCCAGCAGCATAAGGGACAGCTACGAGCAGTACTTC
CASSIRDSYEQYF
>.|.|TRBV5-4|TRBJ2-5
TGTGCCAGCAGCCAGACGGGGGCTCGGGAGACCCAGTACTTC
CASSQTGARETQYF
>.|TRBD2|TRBV29-1|TRBJ2-7
TGCAGCGTGAGGCGGGGGATTAACTACGAGCAGTACTTC
CSVRRGINYEQYF
>.|TRBD1|TRBV5-1|TRBJ1-4
TGCGCCAGCAGCTCGGACAGGGTCGCAACTAATGAAAAACTGTTTTTT
CASSSDRVATNEKLFF
>.|.|TRBV5-6|TRBJ2-7
TGTGCCAGCAGCTCGCGGACTGGAACCTACGAGCAGTACTTC
CASSSRTGTYEQYF
>.|.|TRBV7-9|TRBJ2-3
TGTGCCAGCACCTTTCAAGATACGCAGTATTTT
CASTFQDTQYF
>.|.|TRBV4-3|TRBJ2-7
TGCGCCAGCAGCCGGGGTACGACCTCCTACGAGCAGTACTTC
CASSRGTTSYEQYF
>.|TRBD2|TRBV11-2|TRBJ2-2
TGTGCCAGCAGCAACCCTAGCGGGGGGGATAGCACCGGGGAGCTGTTTTTT
CASSNPSGGDSTGELFF
>.|TRBD1|TRBV18|TRBJ2-5
TGTGCCAGCTCACGGACAGGGGAAGAGACCCAGTACTTC
CASSRTGEETQYF
>.|TRBD1|TRBV15|TRBJ2-5
TGTGCCACCAGCAGAGGGCAGGGGGCCGCAGAGACCCAGTACTTC
CATSRGQGAAETQYF
>.|.|TRBV27|TRBJ2-1
TGTGCCAGCAGCTCAGGAACCCACAATGAGCAGTTCTTC
CASSSGTHNEQFF
>.|.|TRBV6-5|TRBJ1-1
TGTGCCAGCAGTTCCCCGGGACAACTGAACACTGAAGCTTTCTTT
CASSSPGQLNTEAFF
>.|.|TRBV9|TRBJ1-2
TGTGCCAGCAGCTTACCAGGGAGCCCCTCCGCTGGCTACACCTTC
CASSLPGSPSAGYTF
>once|.|TRBV4-3|TRBJ1-4
TGCGCCAGCAGCCCAACGTTTTCAACTAATGAAAAACTGTTTTTT
CASSPTFSTNEKLFF
>once|TRBD1|TRBV9|TRBJ1-2
TGTGCCAGCAGCCCCATCCGGGACAGGGACTATGGCTACACCTTC
CASSPIRDRDYGYTF
>.|.|TRBV21-1|TRBJ2-7
TGTGCCAGCAGCCTACCCAGGGCAAACTACGAGCAGTACTTC
CASSLPRANYEQYF
>.|.|TRBV28|TRBJ1-1
TGTGCCAGCAGTTTATCGCGGGAAGCTTTCTTT
CASSLSREAFF
>.|TRBD2|TRBV5-1|TRBJ2-7
TGCGCCAGCACCTTTAGCGGGGGTATATACGAGCAGTACTTC
CASTFSGGIYEQYF
>.|.|TRBV5-6|TRBJ2-5
TGTGCCAGCAGCTTACAGGGCCTAGAGACCCAGTACTTC
CASSLQGLETQYF
>.|.|TRBV5-1|TRBJ1-1
TGCGCCAGCAGCTTGGCCCTACAGGGGAACACTGAAGCTTTCTTT
CASSLALQGNTEAFF
>.|.|TRBV10-3|TRBJ2-1
TGTGCCATCAGTGAGGGAACTGACAATGAGCAGTTCTTC
CAISEGTDNEQFF
>.|TRBD1|TRBV7-2|TRBJ1-1
TGTGCCAGCAGCCCCAGACAGGGGGACACTGAAGCTTTCTTT
CASSPRQGDTEAFF
>.|TRBD2|TRBV5-1|TRBJ2-5
TGCGCCAGCAGCTTGGGCAGCGGGGGATCCTTGGAGACCCAGTACTTC
CASSLGSGGSLETQYF
>.|.|TRBV7-8|TRBJ1-2
TGTGCCAGCAGCAGGGAGGGGAGCTATGGCTACACCTTC
CASSREGSYGYTF
>.|TRBD1|TRBV5-1|TRBJ1-1
TGCGCCAGCAGCAGAGGACAGGAGAACACTGAAGCTTTCTTT
CASSRGQENTEAFF
>.|TRBD2|TRBV4-2|TRBJ2-5
TGTGCCAGCAGCCAAGAACTAGCGGGCGAGACCCAGTACTTC
CASSQELAGETQYF
>.|.|TRBV9|TRBJ1-3
TGTGCCAGCAGCCCCCCAGTCTCTGGAAACACCATATATTTT
CASSPPVSGNTIYF
>.|TRBD2|TRBV9|TRBJ2-1
TGTGCCAGCAGCGTAGGTGATAGCGGGGGGAATGAGCAGTTCTTC
CASSVGDSGGNEQFF
>.|.|TRBV10-3|TRBJ2-2
TGTGCCATCGGGTTTACCGGGGAGCTGTTTTTT
CAIGFTGELFF
>.|.|TRBV5-1|TRBJ1-2
TGCGCCAGCAGCCCCCGCGCGGGCCCGGCATCTCTTAACTATGGCTACACCTTC
CASSPRAGPASLNYGYTF
>.|.|TRBV10-3|TRBJ1-1
TGTGCCATCAGTGAAGGGGCCGAGGTCACTGAAGCTTTCTTT
CAISEGAEVTEAFF
>.|.|TRBV5-1|TRBJ1-4
TGCGCCAGCAGCTTGTTCGGGGGGGAGCTTAATGAAAAACTGTTTTTT
CASSLFGGELNEKLFF
>.|TRBD1|TRBV6-6|TRBJ2-1
TGTGCCAGCAACTTACAGGGGGCACAGTACAATGAGCAGTTCTTC
CASNLQGAQYNEQFF
>.|TRBD1|TRBV7-8|TRBJ2-2
TGTGCCAGCAGCCAATGGACAGGACGGAACACCGGGGAGCTGTTTTTT
CASSQWTGRNTGELFF
>.|TRBD1|TRBV4-3|TRBJ2-3
TGCGCCAGCAGCCGGGGACAGATGAGCACAGATACGCAGTATTTT
CASSRGQMSTDTQYF
>.|TRBD1|TRBV5-1|TRBJ1-2
TGCGCCAGCAGCTTGGAATTCAGGGGGCCGGGCGGCTACACCTTC
CASSLEFRGPGGYTF
>few|.|TRBV7-9|TRBJ1-6
TGTGCCAGCAGCTTTTTGTCCATCCGGGACGGCTCCTATAATTCACCCCTCCACTTT
CASSFLSIRDGSYNSPLHF